The 13 T cell receptor beta chains below come from one sample, sequenced in a study of patients and donors after allogeneic stem cell transplantation. TCRdb reanalysed the RT-PCR reads using MiXCR and keeps one entry per CDR3 protein. The repertoire consists of some 160,000 distinct CDR3 sequences, with roughly 24% occurring once and the leading ten covering 25% to 30%. The sample consisted of blood, either unsorted or a sorted T cell fraction (not recorded which). Every receptor here comes from a human donor who was either an allogeneic HSCT recipient or a stem cell or donor lymphocyte infusion donor (not recorded which). It is not recorded whose cells these are; they may come from a transplant donor.

The J gene is TRBJ2-1, the V gene TRBV12-3 or TRBV12-4; the match to TRBD2 covers 7 bases. The V segment lost 4 bases and the J segment 5 bases; nucleotides outside the gene matches: 2. The CDR3 totals 13 residues. CDR3 sequence reads: CASSYAGDNEQFF. In nucleotides, the CDR3 is TGTGCCAGCAGTTACGCGGGAGACAATGAGCAGTTCTTC.

The CDR3 region has the DNA TGTGCCAGCAGTTTAAATTTGCGACTAGCGCCCAGGGATACGCAGTATTTT. It is translated as CASSLNLRLAPRDTQYF. V is TRBV12-3 or TRBV12-4 and J is TRBJ2-3, with 8 bases that match TRBD2. This CDR3 has 17 residues. V dropped 2 bases and J dropped 6; count of bases not matched to a gene: 13.

This clonotype has a count of ten or more. This CDR3 reads CASSLGRLLPGTINEKLFF. The CDR3 nucleotides read TGTGCCAGCAGTTTAGGCAGGCTTCTCCCAGGCACTATTAATGAAAAACTGTTTTTT. The chain links TRBV12-3 or TRBV12-4 to TRBJ1-4; D gene ambiguous. The CDR3 consists of 19 residues. Between the trimmed V and J ends, which lost 1 base and 4 bases, there was a span of 22 bases.

This clonotype was seen more than once but under ten times. This sequence joins TRBV6-5 and TRBJ2-1, with D perhaps matching TRBD2 (5 bases). The length of the CDR3 is 12 residues. The V end lost 6 bases, the J end lost 9 bases, and 12 bases lay between the germline ends. The V gene's germline CDR1 is MNHEY and CDR2 SVGAGI. The CDR3 DNA reads TGTGCCAGCAGCGGCGGGCAGCCTGAGCAGTTCTTC. It is translated as CASSGGQPEQFF.

This clonotype has just a few counts. The V call is TRBV18, the J call TRBJ2-1; no clear D. The ends were cut back, 3 bases at V and 3 bases at J, with 6 bases in the middle. Germline lookup yields CDR1 KGHSH and CDR2 LQKENI. The CDR3 is 13 residues long. CDR3 bases: TGTGCCAGCTCACCGGGCAGCTACAATGAGCAGTTCTTC. It translates to CASSPGSYNEQFF.

This clonotype was detected only once. The chain combines TRBV7-8 with TRBJ2-1; 7 nucleotides align to TRBD2. The CDR3 length is 14 residues. The V gene end was trimmed by 1 base and the J gene end by 9 bases; junction bases not matched to a gene: 6. CDR1 and CDR2 (germline): SGHVS, FQNEAQ. The CDR3 region is CASSLGGGSGEQFF. CDR3 nucleotides: TGTGCCAGCAGCTTAGGGGGCGGGAGTGGTGAGCAGTTCTTC.

This chain uses TRBV12-3 or TRBV12-4 with TRBJ2-2; tentatively, D is TRBD1 (5 bases). There are 16 residues in the CDR3. Trimming took off 6 bases at V and 4 bases at J, with 18 bases between the two ends. The CDR3 DNA reads TGTGCCAGCAGGCTACTGCAGGGATCCGGCACCGGGGAGCTGTTTTTT. Protein product: CASRLLQGSGTGELFF.

This clonotype has only a few counts. The V call is TRBV4-2, the J call TRBJ1-1; 8 bases map to TRBD1. Germline V gene sequence: CDR1 LGHNA, CDR2 YNFKEQ. The CDR3 sequence is 16 residues long. V was clipped by 5 bases and J by 1 base; unmatched bases: 9. CDR3 in DNA: TGTGCCAGCAGCGAAACCCCAGGGGGCGCGAACACTGAAGCTTTCTTT. Protein sequence: CASSETPGGANTEAFF.

The V gene is TRBV5-5, the J gene TRBJ2-1, with 7 bases identical to TRBD1. Germline V gene data show CDR1 as SGHKS and CDR2 as YYEKEE (reference sequence). This CDR3 comprises 16 residues. With V trimmed by 1 base and J by 2 bases, 6 bases remained unmatched. CDR3 in DNA: TGTGCCAGCAGCTTGCACCGGGACAGCACCTACAATGAGCAGTTCTTC. It yields the protein CASSLHRDSTYNEQFF. The complete variable domain, with remaining parts taken from reference TRBV5-5 and TRBJ2-1, reads DAGVTQSPTHLIKTRGQQVTLRCSPISGHKSVSWYQQVLGQGPQFIFQYYEKEERGRGNFPDRFSARQFPNYSSELNVNALLLGDSALYLCASSLHRDSTYNEQFFGPGTRLTVL.

The chain combines TRBV5-1 with TRBJ1-6; D perhaps matches TRBD1 (6 bases). Germline lookup yields CDR1 SGHRS and CDR2 YFSETQ. The CDR3 is 15 residues long. Trimming pared 2 bases from V and 10 bases from J, leaving 16 bases between. CDR3 sequence: CASSFQGPVESPLHF. The CDR3 bases are TGCGCCAGCAGCTTTCAGGGGCCGGTCGAATCACCCCTCCACTTT.

This clonotype has more than one count but fewer than ten. This chain uses TRBV4-1 with TRBJ1-5, with D perhaps TRBD1 (5 bases). Trimming pared 1 base from V and 2 bases from J, leaving 9 bases between. Germline CDR1 is MGHRA and CDR2 is YSYEKL. CDR3 length: 15 amino acids. The CDR3 sequence: CASSQGQGGNQPQHF. The CDR3 bases are TGCGCCAGCAGCCAAGGGCAGGGAGGCAATCAGCCCCAGCATTTT.

This chain connects TRBV20-1 to TRBJ1-1, with a possible D match to TRBD1 (5 bases). Trimming left V 1 base short and J 0 bases short, with 15 bases between. The V gene's germline CDR1 is DFQATT and CDR2 SNEGSKA (reference sequence). CDR3 size: 16 residues. The CDR3 nucleotides read TGCAGTGCTAGAGTTGGGGGGGAGACCATGAACACTGAAGCTTTCTTT. The encoded protein is CSARVGGETMNTEAFF.

The rearrangement joins TRBV11-3 to TRBJ1-1; the D gene is possibly TRBD1 (5 bases). CDR1 and CDR2 from the germline V gene are SGHNT and YENEEA. The CDR3 extends over 16 amino acids. V lost 0 bases, J lost 1 base, and 12 bases lay in between. As DNA, the CDR3 is TGTGCCAGCAGCTTAGAAGGGACGGGGCCGAACACTGAAGCTTTCTTT. It encodes CASSLEGTGPNTEAFF. Drawing the rest from reference TRBV11-3 and TRBJ1-1, the complete variable domain is EAGVVQSPRYKIIEKKQPVAFWCNPISGHNTLYWYLQNLGQGPELLIRYENEEAVDDSQLPKDRFSAERLKGVDSTLKIQPAELGDSAVYLCASSLEGTGPNTEAFFGQGTRLTVV.